Listed below are T cell receptor beta chains from one sample, sequenced in a study of T-cell memory formation after mild COVID-19. Using its own MiXCR run on the 5' RACE reads, TCRdb lists one record per CDR3 protein. This repertoire shows 300,000 or so distinct CDR3 sequences, roughly 16% found once; its top ten account for 23%. The specimen was PBMCs or a T cell subset sorted from them (not recorded which). The receptors stem from a man between 18 and 29 years old who had mild COVID-19 (a few samples of this study predate the infection). Cell type and time point are not known. CDR3s include the opening cysteine and the closing phenylalanine or tryptophan. The D gene is left open where the match is weak. Clone size is given for some rows only: seen once, a few or many times, or a class if the clone is expanded.

V gene,J gene,clone size,D gene,CDR3 DNA,CDR3 protein
TRBV20-1,TRBJ2-1,many,TRBD2,TGCAGTGCTAGTGGACTAGCGGGGAATGAGCAGTTCTTC,CSASGLAGNEQFF
TRBV6-2/TRBV6-3,TRBJ2-1,few,NA,TGTGCCAGCAGTTACTCGTCAACCTACAATGAGCAGTTCTTC,CASSYSSTYNEQFF
TRBV3-1,TRBJ1-6,NA,NA,TGTGCCAGCAGCCAAGCCAGTGTGGATTCACCCCTCCACTTT,CASSQASVDSPLHF
TRBV24-1,TRBJ1-5,NA,NA,TGTGCCACCAGTGAGGATCAGCCCCAGCATTTT,CATSEDQPQHF
TRBV24-1,TRBJ2-5,NA,NA,TGTGCCACCAGTGATGGGCCCCAAGAGACCCAGTACTTC,CATSDGPQETQYF
TRBV2,TRBJ2-5,many,NA,TGTGCCAGCAGTGAAGCTCAGATGGCCCTGGCTGGAGAGACCCAGTACTTC,CASSEAQMALAGETQYF
TRBV10-3,TRBJ2-2,NA,NA,TGTGCCATCCGGGGGCCTCCCACCGGGGAGCTGTTTTTT,CAIRGPPTGELFF
TRBV6-1,TRBJ2-7,few,NA,TGTGCCAGCAGTGAAGTTGGATCCCCGCAAGAATACGAGCAGTACTTC,CASSEVGSPQEYEQYF
TRBV23-1,TRBJ2-5,few,NA,TGCGCCAGCAGGGCTAAGGGGTGGATAGAAGAGACCCAGTACTTC,CASRAKGWIEETQYF
TRBV4-3,TRBJ2-7,few,TRBD1,TGCGCCAGCAGCCACGGAGGTAGGACAGGGGGAGGCGAGCAGTACTTC,CASSHGGRTGGGEQYF
TRBV6-5,TRBJ1-1,NA,TRBD1,TGTGCCAGCAGCTTGGACAGGACTGAAGCTTTCTTT,CASSLDRTEAFF
TRBV5-1,TRBJ2-2,many,NA,TGCGCCAGCAGCTTGGCGGTGGATGGACTCACCGGGGAGCTGTTTTTT,CASSLAVDGLTGELFF
TRBV2,TRBJ2-3,NA,NA,TGTGCCAGCAGTGACAAGCGGAGCACAGATACGCAGTATTTT,CASSDKRSTDTQYF
TRBV5-1,TRBJ2-1,NA,TRBD2,TGCGCCAGCAGCAGGCCGGGGGGACTGGGCAATGAGCAGTTCTTC,CASSRPGGLGNEQFF
TRBV7-2,TRBJ2-1,NA,TRBD1,TGTGCCAGCAGCTTGACAGGGTTCTCCTACAATGAGCAGTTCTTC,CASSLTGFSYNEQFF
TRBV2,TRBJ2-5,NA,NA,TGTGACAGCAGTGAGCAGAGTGTGGAGACCCAGTACTTC,CDSSEQSVETQYF
TRBV7-3,TRBJ2-1,NA,NA,TGTGCCAGCAGCCCGAAGGAAGGACGGGCTTTAAATGAGCAGTTCTTC,CASSPKEGRALNEQFF
TRBV4-3,TRBJ2-3,NA,NA,TGCGCCAGCAGCCACACCCGTGGTCCGGCGGATACGCAGTATTTT,CASSHTRGPADTQYF
TRBV4-3,TRBJ2-7,few,TRBD2,TGCGCCAGCAGCCAAGGAACGGCGGGGGGGCCGTGGGAGCAGTACTTC,CASSQGTAGGPWEQYF
TRBV5-5,TRBJ2-5,few,NA,TGTGCCAGCAGCTTGTGGGTTGACCCCACATCCGTCCAGTACTTC,CASSLWVDPTSVQYF
TRBV4-2,TRBJ2-4,NA,TRBD1,TGTGCCAGCAGCCAGGGACAGGGGGACATTCAGTACTTC,CASSQGQGDIQYF
TRBV7-6,TRBJ1-6,few,NA,TGTGCCAGCAGGTTCGACAGGTCCTTTGGGACCCTCCACTTT,CASRFDRSFGTLHF
TRBV6-1,TRBJ2-4,NA,TRBD2,TGTGCCAGCAGTGAAGAATGGGAGGGGTTGAACATTCAGTACTTC,CASSEEWEGLNIQYF
TRBV7-3,TRBJ1-2,few,NA,TGTGCCAGCAGCCCTTGGGGCGGAGACTATGGCTACACCTTC,CASSPWGGDYGYTF
TRBV5-8,TRBJ1-2,few,NA,TGTGCCAGCATCTTCCGGGACCGAGTACACTATGGCTACACCTTC,CASIFRDRVHYGYTF
TRBV29-1,TRBJ2-3,few,NA,TGCAGCGTCGGGACATTCAAGAAGTTAGATACGCAGTATTTT,CSVGTFKKLDTQYF
TRBV5-5,TRBJ2-7,NA,NA,TGTGCCAGCAGCCGGGTCCAGGGTTACAACGAGCAGTACTTC,CASSRVQGYNEQYF
TRBV12-3/TRBV12-4,TRBJ2-1,many,NA,TGTGCCGTTCGGACTCTTCACAATGAGCAGTTCTTC,CAVRTLHNEQFF
TRBV4-2,TRBJ2-5,many,TRBD2,TGTGCCAGCAGCCAAGGCCTCGTGACTAGCGGGGGCCAAGAGACCCAGTACTTC,CASSQGLVTSGGQETQYF
TRBV6-5,TRBJ1-1,NA,TRBD1,TGTGCCAGCAGTCACCCACTGGGGACAGGGGCTTTCTTT,CASSHPLGTGAFF
TRBV7-9,TRBJ2-5,few,TRBD1,TGTGCCAGCAGCTCCGACAGGGGGTTGGAGACCCAGTACTTC,CASSSDRGLETQYF
TRBV28,TRBJ2-3,few,NA,TGTGCCAGCGATGGGACAGATACGCAGTATTTT,CASDGTDTQYF